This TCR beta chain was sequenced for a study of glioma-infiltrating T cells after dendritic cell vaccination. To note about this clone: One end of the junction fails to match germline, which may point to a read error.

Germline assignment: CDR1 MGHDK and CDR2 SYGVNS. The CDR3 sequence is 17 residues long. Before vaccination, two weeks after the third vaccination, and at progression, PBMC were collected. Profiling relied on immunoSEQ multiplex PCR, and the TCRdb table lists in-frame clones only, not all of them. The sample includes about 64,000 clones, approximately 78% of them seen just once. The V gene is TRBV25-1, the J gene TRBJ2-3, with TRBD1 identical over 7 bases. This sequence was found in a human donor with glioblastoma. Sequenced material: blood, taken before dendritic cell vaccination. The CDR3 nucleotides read TGTGCCAGCAGCCCACAGGGGACATCGTCTAGCACAGATGCGCAGTATTTT. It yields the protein CASSPQGTSSSTDAQYF. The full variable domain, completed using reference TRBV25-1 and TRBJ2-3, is EADIYQTPRYLVIGTGKKITLECSQTMGHDKMYWYQQDPGMELHLIHYSYGVNSTEKGDLSSESTVSRIRTEHFPLTLESARPSHTSQYLCASSPQGTSSSTDAQYFGPGTRLTVL.